This paragraph covers one T cell receptor beta chain sequence. This clone's antigen is unknown. The method was 5' RACE. The input for every TCR library was around 3,800 ng of total RNA. For each sample, cDNA synthesis was carried out in eight separate reactions using SMARTScribe reverse transcriptase. Unique molecular identifiers containing a 6-nucleotide sample barcode were introduced through template switching during cDNA synthesis. Two nested PCRs of about 16 and 10 cycles amplified the TCRalpha and TCRbeta cDNA, and bead purification followed each PCR. Before amplification, cDNA was treated with uracil DNA-glycosylase and purified using the QIAquick PCR purification kit. The second PCR added Illumina TruSeq-compatible adapters along with sample-specific barcodes. TapeStation and Qubit were used to check library quality and concentration, and around 5.2 ng of each library went into the pool. Sequencing of pooled libraries was carried out on an Illumina HiSeq2500 single-index Rapid Run using 2 x 100 bp reads and custom sequencing primers. On the study's bioinformatics: MiGEC version 1.2.6 was used for UMI-based consensus assembly to correct PCR and sequencing errors. MiXCR version 2.1.1 handled V(D)J alignment, clonotype assembly and CDR3 extraction. To normalise gene usage, clonotype sharing and MAIT/NKT TCR abundance, the top 1000, 10 000 and 20 000 clonotypes in each sample were analysed. Diversity was computed as the inverse Simpson index with the vegan R package after downsampling to 27 000 UMIs. Paired Mann-Whitney U tests were applied to discordant twin pairs, with Benjamini-Hochberg correction for multiple testing. Through TCRdb reprocessing, the reads give one entry per CDR3 protein sequence; DNA is omitted. The V and J calls reflect TCRdb's pipeline rather than the authors' work. The sample's records list roughly 200,000 distinct CDR3 sequences. Around 7.6% of the sample rests with the top ten.

The sample is drawn from a study of monozygotic twins with inflammatory bowel disease (dated 2019 in TCRdb). In the study overall: In total, 28 monozygotic twin pairs made up the full study: 19 Danish pairs, all IBD-discordant, plus nine German pairs, of which four were IBD-concordant and five were IBD-discordant. Within discordant pairs, disease-associated traits were sought mainly by comparing IBD patients with their genetically identical healthy co-twins. Each individual had, on average, about 151 000 unique TCRalpha sequences and 181 000 unique TCRbeta sequences available for analysis.

Taken from cysteine to phenylalanine, the CDR3 has 15 residues. This entry has no DNA. CDR1 and CDR2 are read off the germline V gene as MNHEY and SVGAGI. From each donor, a roughly 2.3 ml peripheral blood sample was collected into PAXgene tubes and stored at -80 degrees C. Total RNA was isolated from whole blood with the PAXgene blood miRNA kit on an automated QIAcube, without T cell sorting. Peripheral blood from monozygotic twin pairs, either concordant or discordant for inflammatory bowel disease, underwent deep TCRalpha and TCRbeta repertoire profiling that used unique molecular barcoding. Smoking habits were recorded for all twin pairs, with individuals classified as current, former or never smokers. What the authors observed across the whole study: Fewer clonotypes were shared with other individuals by IBD patients than by healthy twins, most markedly in patients showing signs of disease activity. The results gave no support for a single strong signal or clonotype linked to IBD. Background noise and inter-individual variability may have been introduced into the repertoires by the differing immunosuppressive treatments among patients. A decrease in TCRbeta repertoire diversity, as measured by inverse Simpson index, was observed in IBD patients compared with their healthy co-twins. Concordant and discordant twins showed no difference in repertoire similarity, possibly because of limited statistical power. Distinction between different T cell subtypes could not be achieved in the analysis.

The clonotype was recovered from a human donor with ulcerative colitis or Crohn's disease, or a healthy co-twin of an affected twin (not recorded which). Sample: blood. This sequence uses TRBV6-5 and TRBJ1-6. This receptor has the CDR3 CASSYRGLKGSPLHF.